These 30 T cell receptor beta chains share one sample of origin, sequenced in a study of cytomegalovirus exposure and HLA in healthy donors. The PCR used 60 Vbeta and 13 Jbeta primers. Data came from immunoSEQ multiplex PCR; TCRdb stores just in-frame clones and leaves some out. The table includes approximately 130,000 clones, more than 80% detected once. Sequencing input: PBMCs. Receptors were obtained from a woman aged 25 to 39 in good health and CMV-seropositive.

V is TRBV30 and J is TRBJ1-1, with no clear D. CDR1 is GTSNPN and CDR2 is SVGIG in the germline V gene (reference sequence). This CDR3 is 11 amino acids long. The V end was cut by 5 bases, the J end by 7 bases, with 11 bases between. This CDR3 reads CAWFDRDEAFF. The CDR3 coding sequence is TGTGCCTGGTTCGACCGGGATGAAGCTTTCTTT.

CDR3 sequence reads: CASSQRLGQGDTEAFF. CDR3 nucleotide sequence: TGTGCCAGCTCACAGAGGCTCGGACAGGGGGACACTGAAGCTTTCTTT. The J gene is TRBJ1-1, the V gene TRBV18; 10 bases line up with TRBD1. Germline V lookup: CDR1 KGHSH, CDR2 LQKENI. V gave up 4 bases and J gave up 3 bases; unmatched junction bases: 8. CDR3 size: 16 residues.

About this clone itself: Relative to the germline gene, one junction end is altered; a read error may explain this. The V call is TRBV7-9, the J call TRBJ1-1; 7 bases match TRBD1. The CDR3 is 14 amino acids. CDR1 is SEHNR, CDR2 FQNEAQ, per germline (reference sequence). CDR3 loop: CSSSLDRWMTEAFF. The CDR3 DNA reads as TGTTCCAGCAGCTTGGACAGGTGGATGACTGAAGCTTTCTTT.

This clone occurred a few times. This chain joins TRBV28 and TRBJ1-5; tentative D call: TRBD1 (5 bases). Germline-derived CDR1 and CDR2 are MDHEN and SYDVKM. Trimming took off 6 bases at V and 6 bases at J, with 18 bases between the two ends. The CDR3 is made up of 15 amino acids. In DNA, the CDR3 is TGTGCCAGCAGCCCCGCAGGGAACGGGTTTCAGCCCCAGCATTTT. Translation gives CASSPAGNGFQPQHF.

The genes are TRBV5-1 and TRBJ2-2, with D maybe TRBD1 (6 bases). The germline gives CDR1 SGHRS, CDR2 YFSETQ. This CDR3 comprises 15 residues. V shed 7 bases and J shed 6 bases, with 19 bases lying between them. The CDR3: CASSPGDTVPGELFF. The DNA for the CDR3 is TGCGCCAGCTCTCCCGGGGACACGGTTCCCGGGGAGCTGTTTTTT. Variable domain in full (rest from reference TRBV5-1 and TRBJ2-2): KAGVTQTPRYLIKTRGQQVTLSCSPISGHRSVSWYQQTPGQGLQFLFEYFSETQRNKGNFPGRFSGRQFSNSRSEMNVSTLELGDSALYLCASSPGDTVPGELFFGEGSRLTVL.

J is TRBJ2-1 and V is TRBV13; 10 bases align to TRBD1. This CDR3 contains 17 residues. In germline, CDR1 is PRHDT, CDR2 FYEKMQ (reference sequence). J was trimmed by 0 bases and V by 5 bases; bases with no gene match: 7. CDR3 loop: CASSLLRDRGSYNEQFF. The CDR3 DNA is TGTGCCAGCAGCCTCCTCCGGGACAGGGGCTCCTACAATGAGCAGTTCTTC.

The J gene is TRBJ2-6, the V gene TRBV19; tentatively, D is TRBD1 (5 bases). Trimming stripped 0 bases from V and 4 bases from J, with 10 bases between. This CDR3 region has 16 residues. The germline CDR1 and CDR2 sequences are LNHDA and SQIVND (reference sequence). The CDR3 region has the DNA TGTGCCAGTAGTATAGATTCAGGGTTCGGGGCCAACGTCCTGACTTTC. Translated: CASSIDSGFGANVLTF.

The CDR3 spells CASSDGLRGLDEAFF. Here the CDR3 DNA reads TGCGCCAGCAGTGACGGTCTAAGGGGGCTGGATGAAGCTTTCTTT. This chain uses TRBV10-1 with TRBJ1-1; 7 nucleotides match TRBD1. Germline-derived CDR1 and CDR2 are WNHNN and SYGVQD (reference sequence). V shed 3 bases and J 7 bases; nucleotides not matched to a gene: 11. CDR3 length equals 15 residues.

The J gene is TRBJ2-1, the V gene TRBV7-3, with D hard to call. The V and J ends lost 2 bases and 0 bases respectively, with 8 bases between them. Germline V CDR1 and CDR2: SGHTA, FQGTGA. This CDR3 spans 15 amino acids. DNA for the CDR3: TGTGCCAGCAGCTTAGGTGAGAGCTCCTACAATGAGCAGTTCTTC. Translated, it gives CASSLGESSYNEQFF.

The chain links TRBV10-3 to TRBJ2-7; no clear D. The germline V and J ends were trimmed by 0 bases and 2 bases, with 8 bases remaining between them. Germline CDR1 ENHRY, CDR2 SYGVKD. The CDR3 contains 14 residues. The CDR3 reads CAISESTATYEQYF. The CDR3 bases are TGTGCCATCAGTGAGTCAACCGCTACCTACGAGCAGTACTTC.

The rearrangement uses TRBV11-3 and TRBJ2-7; D is possibly TRBD2 (5 bases). Germline loops: CDR1 SGHNT, CDR2 YENEEA. Trimming shortened V by 0 bases and J by 9 bases, and 12 bases separated the two germline ends. The CDR3 consists of 13 residues. The CDR3 DNA is TGTGCCAGCAGCTTAGAGGGGAGCGGCCGGCAGTACTTC. It translates to CASSLEGSGRQYF.

The V call is TRBV2, the J call TRBJ2-7, with TRBD2 as a possible D gene (6 bases). This CDR3 contains 13 residues. Per the germline V gene, CDR1 is SNHLY and CDR2 is FYNNEI. With 6 bases removed from V and 0 bases from J, the gap between germline ends came to 9 bases. The CDR3 protein is CASSLEGSYEQYF. The CDR3 DNA follows: TGTGCCAGCAGCCTGGAGGGCTCCTACGAGCAGTACTTC.

The chain couples TRBV28 to TRBJ1-2; D is possibly TRBD1 (6 bases). V was trimmed by 6 bases and J by 7 bases, leaving 15 bases between them. The CDR3 loop spans 13 amino acids. CDR1 is MDHEN, CDR2 SYDVKM, per germline. CDR3 protein: CASRSQGVGGYTF. The CDR3 coding sequence is TGTGCCAGCAGGTCACAGGGAGTCGGTGGCTACACCTTC.

The chain recombines TRBV9 with TRBJ2-1; no reliable D call. This CDR3 has 15 amino acids. Germline loops: CDR1 SGDLS, CDR2 YYNGEE. V gave up 0 bases and J gave up 0 bases, with 7 bases separating them. The CDR3 sequence: CASSVEESSYNEQFF. CDR3 DNA sequence: TGTGCCAGCAGCGTAGAGGAGAGCTCCTACAATGAGCAGTTCTTC.

V is TRBV19 and J is TRBJ1-1; D is undetermined. V dropped 5 bases and J dropped 3 bases, with 19 bases sitting between them. This CDR3 contains 16 residues. Germline V CDR1 and CDR2: LNHDA, SQIVND (reference sequence). This CDR3 is CASSFNPGAHHTEAFF. The CDR3 coding sequence is TGTGCCAGTAGTTTCAACCCGGGAGCCCATCACACTGAAGCTTTCTTT.

The chain has TRBV15 and TRBJ2-3; D might be TRBD1 (5 bases). With 5 bases removed from V and 3 bases from J, the gap between germline ends came to 15 bases. In germline, CDR1 is LNHNV, CDR2 YYDKDF (reference sequence). This CDR3 region has 15 residues. For the CDR3, the DNA is TGTGCCACCAGCCACCCAGGACGACAGACAGATACGCAGTATTTT. Translated, it gives CATSHPGRQTDTQYF.

The gene calls are TRBV6-1 and TRBJ1-6, with a possible D match to TRBD1 (6 bases). The CDR3 runs 16 residues. Trimming removed 2 bases at V and 5 bases at J, with 13 bases between. Germline loops: CDR1 MNHNS, CDR2 SASEGT. CDR3 amino acids: CASSEWAGADNSPLHF. The CDR3, as DNA: TGTGCCAGCAGTGAATGGGCAGGGGCAGATAATTCACCCCTCCACTTT.

There are a few counts of this clone. The chain uses TRBV2 and TRBJ1-5, with a tentative D call TRBD1 (5 bases). Between the trimmed V and J ends, which lost 4 bases and 2 bases, there was a span of 9 bases. In germline, CDR1 is SNHLY, CDR2 FYNNEI. The CDR3 spans 14 residues. In DNA, the CDR3 is TGTGCCAGCAGTGGTAGGGGCGGCAATCAGCCCCAGCATTTT. As protein: CASSGRGGNQPQHF.

The chain joins TRBV28 to TRBJ1-2; 10 bases are shared with TRBD1. The CDR3 is made up of 12 amino acids. The germline gives CDR1 MDHEN, CDR2 SYDVKM. V lost 6 bases, J lost 13 bases, and 8 bases stayed unmatched. DNA for the CDR3: TGTGCCAGCAGATCCGGGACAGGGGTGTGCACCTTC. Protein sequence: CASRSGTGVCTF.

The sample holds a few counts of this clone. The chain carries TRBV18 and TRBJ2-4, with 8 bases matching TRBD2. From germline, CDR1 is KGHSH and CDR2 LQKENI. CDR3 length: 13 residues. V trimming: 6 bases; J trimming: 6 bases; junction bases outside the gene matches: 4. Here the CDR3 reads CASSPTSVNIQYF. The CDR3 region has the DNA TGTGCCAGCTCCCCGACTAGCGTAAACATTCAGTACTTC.

This clone was detected once. The chain joins TRBV7-9 to TRBJ2-7; TRBD2 matches at 11 bases. There are 16 residues in the CDR3. The V segment lost 1 base and the J segment 3 bases; nucleotides outside the gene matches: 5. Germline-derived CDR1 and CDR2 are SEHNR and FQNEAQ (reference sequence). The CDR3 sequence is CASSLGLAGGFYEQYF. CDR3 coding DNA: TGTGCCAGCAGCTTAGGTCTAGCGGGGGGATTCTACGAGCAGTACTTC.

The chain has TRBV28 and TRBJ2-1; tentative D call: TRBD2 (6 bases). This CDR3 comprises 15 residues. Trimming stripped 8 bases from V and 5 bases from J, with 19 bases between. The germline V gene has CDR1 MDHEN and CDR2 SYDVKM. CDR3 sequence: CASLPHRGINNEQFF. CDR3 sequence (DNA): TGTGCCAGCCTACCCCACCGGGGGATTAACAATGAGCAGTTCTTC.

Comments on this clone: The identical CDR3 is also encoded by other nucleotide sequences in the sample. This rearrangement joins TRBV5-1 to TRBJ1-2; tentatively, D is TRBD1 (6 bases). Germline V lookup: CDR1 SGHRS, CDR2 YFSETQ. Trimming removed 2 bases at V and 5 bases at J, with 10 bases between. This CDR3 spans 13 amino acids. CDR3: CASSLTGTYGYTF. In DNA, the CDR3 is TGCGCCAGCAGCTTAACAGGGACATATGGCTACACCTTC. The variable domain in full, with the rest retrieved from reference TRBV5-1 and TRBJ1-2, is KAGVTQTPRYLIKTRGQQVTLSCSPISGHRSVSWYQQTPGQGLQFLFEYFSETQRNKGNFPGRFSGRQFSNSRSEMNVSTLELGDSALYLCASSLTGTYGYTFGSGTRLTVV.

This clone has only one observation. This sequence joins TRBV5-6 and TRBJ2-3, with 7 bases matching TRBD1. Unmatched junction bases numbered 7, after V lost 4 bases and J lost 8 bases. Germline CDR1 is SGHDT and CDR2 is YYEEEE. This CDR3 comprises 13 residues. The CDR3 DNA is TGTGCCAGCAGCCTCGAGGGGGCAGCTACGCAGTATTTT. Its translation is CASSLEGAATQYF.

This chain uses TRBV6-1 with TRBJ1-2, with a possible D match to TRBD1 (5 bases). Germline V lookup: CDR1 MNHNS, CDR2 SASEGT. Trimming shortened V by 7 bases and J by 4 bases, and 19 bases separated the two germline ends. CDR3 length equals 15 residues. CDR3 amino acids: CASNLLDSSFYGYTF. In nucleotides, the CDR3 is TGTGCCAGCAACTTATTAGACAGTTCCTTCTATGGCTACACCTTC.

The V gene is TRBV7-9, the J gene TRBJ1-2, with D possibly TRBD1 on 6 matching bases. V lost 4 bases to trimming and J lost 0 bases, with 9 bases between them. Germline V gene lookup returns CDR1 SEHNR and CDR2 FQNEAQ (reference sequence). The CDR3 is 14 amino acids. The CDR3: CASSSDSSNYGYTF. DNA of the CDR3: TGTGCCAGCAGCTCGGACAGCTCTAACTATGGCTACACCTTC.

The chain combines TRBV5-1 with TRBJ2-3; 8 positions match TRBD2. From germline, CDR1 is SGHRS and CDR2 YFSETQ. J gave up 1 base and V 4 bases, and 5 bases lay outside the gene matches. This CDR3 region has 15 residues. The CDR3 protein is CASSRGGAGTDTQYF. Written as DNA, the CDR3 is TGCGCCAGCAGCCGGGGGGGGGCCGGCACAGATACGCAGTATTTT.

The V and J genes are TRBV6-5 and TRBJ1-1; no definite D call. The CDR3 has 12 residues. V was trimmed by 2 bases and J by 4 bases, leaving 5 bases between them. Per the germline V gene, CDR1 is MNHEY and CDR2 is SVGAGI. The CDR3 spells CASSYGGTEAFF. In DNA form, the CDR3 reads TGTGCCAGCAGTTACGGAGGCACTGAAGCTTTCTTT.

This sequence joins TRBV4-1 and TRBJ1-1; 7 bases match TRBD1. The CDR3 runs 17 residues. Losses at the gene ends were 0 bases for V and 10 bases for J; bases not matched to a gene: 17. CDR1 is MGHRA, CDR2 YSYEKL, per germline. CDR3 sequence (DNA): TGCGCCAGCAGCCAAGATTCCGTCCCTCGGACAGGTGGGAGAGCTTTCTTT. Protein product: CASSQDSVPRTGGRAFF.

This chain joins TRBV10-1 and TRBJ2-7, with 13 bases lining up with TRBD2. The V gene end was trimmed by 5 bases and the J gene end by 3 bases; junction bases not matched to a gene: 4. The length of the CDR3 is 15 residues. The V gene's germline CDR1 is WNHNN and CDR2 SYGVQD (reference sequence). The CDR3 region is CASSPTSGRHYEQYF. The CDR3 DNA is TGCGCCAGCAGTCCGACTAGCGGGAGGCACTACGAGCAGTACTTC.